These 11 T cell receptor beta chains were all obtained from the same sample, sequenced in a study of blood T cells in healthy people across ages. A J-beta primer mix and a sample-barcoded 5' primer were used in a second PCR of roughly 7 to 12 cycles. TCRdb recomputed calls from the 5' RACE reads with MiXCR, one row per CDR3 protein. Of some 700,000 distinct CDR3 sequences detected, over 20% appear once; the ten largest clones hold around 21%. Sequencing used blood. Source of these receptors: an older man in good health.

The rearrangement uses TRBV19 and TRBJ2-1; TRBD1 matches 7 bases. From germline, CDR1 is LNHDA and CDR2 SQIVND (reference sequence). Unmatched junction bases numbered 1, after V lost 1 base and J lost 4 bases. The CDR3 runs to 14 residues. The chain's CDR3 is CASSIGGQYNEQFF. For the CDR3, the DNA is TGTGCCAGTAGTATAGGGGGACAGTACAATGAGCAGTTCTTC. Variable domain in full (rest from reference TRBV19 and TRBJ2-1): DGGITQSPKYLFRKEGQNVTLSCEQNLNHDAMYWYRQDPGQGLRLIYYSQIVNDFQKGDIAEGYSVSREKKESFPLTVTSAQKNPTAFYLCASSIGGQYNEQFFGPGTRLTVL.

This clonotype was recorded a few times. The CDR3 here is CASIREGGTEAFF. CDR3 DNA sequence: TGTGCCAGCATTCGTGAGGGGGGCACTGAAGCTTTCTTT. The V gene is TRBV12-3 or TRBV12-4, the J gene TRBJ1-1; D is perhaps TRBD1 (6 bases). This CDR3 comprises 13 residues. V was shortened by 7 bases and J by 4 bases, with 13 bases between the two germline ends.

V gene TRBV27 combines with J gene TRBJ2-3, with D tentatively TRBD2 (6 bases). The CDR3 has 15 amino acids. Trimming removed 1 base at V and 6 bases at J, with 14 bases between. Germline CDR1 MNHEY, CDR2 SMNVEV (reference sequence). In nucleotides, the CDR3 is TGTGCCAGCAGTTTATGGGCAGGGAGGAGGGATACGCAGTATTTT. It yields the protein CASSLWAGRRDTQYF.

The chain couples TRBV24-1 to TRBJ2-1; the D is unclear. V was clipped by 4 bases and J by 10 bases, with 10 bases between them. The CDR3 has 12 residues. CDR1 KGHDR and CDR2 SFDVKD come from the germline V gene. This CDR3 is CATSDHLWEQFF. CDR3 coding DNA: TGTGCCACCAGTGACCACCTTTGGGAGCAGTTCTTC.

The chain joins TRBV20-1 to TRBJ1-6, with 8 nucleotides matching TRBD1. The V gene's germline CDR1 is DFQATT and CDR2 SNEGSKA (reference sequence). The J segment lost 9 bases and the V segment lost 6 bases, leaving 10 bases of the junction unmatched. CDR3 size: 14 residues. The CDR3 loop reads CSATYRGTGSPLHF. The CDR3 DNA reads TGCAGTGCAACGTACAGGGGGACGGGTTCACCCCTCCACTTT.

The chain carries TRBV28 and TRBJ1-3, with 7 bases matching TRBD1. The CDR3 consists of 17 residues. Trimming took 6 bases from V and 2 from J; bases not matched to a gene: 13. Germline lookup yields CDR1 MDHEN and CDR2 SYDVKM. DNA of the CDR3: TGTGCCAGCAGCACAAATTACAGGGGTCAACCTGGAAACACCATATATTTT. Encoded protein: CASSTNYRGQPGNTIYF.

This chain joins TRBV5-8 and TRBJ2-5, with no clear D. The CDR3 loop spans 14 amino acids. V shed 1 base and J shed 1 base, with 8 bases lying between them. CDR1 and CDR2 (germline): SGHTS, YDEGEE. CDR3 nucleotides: TGTGCCAGCAGCTTGTACCGGTCCCAAGAGACCCAGTACTTC. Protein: CASSLYRSQETQYF.

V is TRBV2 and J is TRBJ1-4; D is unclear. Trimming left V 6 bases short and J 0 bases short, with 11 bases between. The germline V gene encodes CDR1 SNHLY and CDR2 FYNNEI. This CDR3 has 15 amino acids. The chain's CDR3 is CASSRRESTNEKLFF. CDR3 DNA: TGTGCCAGCAGCCGACGGGAGTCAACTAATGAAAAACTGTTTTTT.

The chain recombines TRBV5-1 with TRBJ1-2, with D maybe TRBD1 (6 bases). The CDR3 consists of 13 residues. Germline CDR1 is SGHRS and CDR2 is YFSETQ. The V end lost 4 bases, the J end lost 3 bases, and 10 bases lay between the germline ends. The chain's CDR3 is CASSASGDYGYTF. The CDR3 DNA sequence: TGCGCCAGCAGCGCCTCAGGGGACTATGGCTACACCTTC.

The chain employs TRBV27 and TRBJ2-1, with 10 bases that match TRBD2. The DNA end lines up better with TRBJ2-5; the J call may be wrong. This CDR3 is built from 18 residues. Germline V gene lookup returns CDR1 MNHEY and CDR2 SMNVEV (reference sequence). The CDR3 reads CASSLSGASGSFRETQYF. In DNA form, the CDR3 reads TGTGCCAGCAGTTTATCTGGGGCTAGCGGGAGTTTTCGAGAGACCCAGTACTTC.

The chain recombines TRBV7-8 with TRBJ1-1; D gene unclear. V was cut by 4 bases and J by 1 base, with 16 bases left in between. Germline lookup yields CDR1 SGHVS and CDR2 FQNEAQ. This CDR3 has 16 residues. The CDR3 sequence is CASSSTTRTGNTEAFF. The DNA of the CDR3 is TGTGCCAGCAGCTCAACGACAAGGACGGGGAACACTGAAGCTTTCTTT.